The 26 T cell receptor beta chains presented below share a single source sample, sequenced in a study of T-cell reconstitution after alpha-beta-depleted transplantation in children (dated by TCRdb to about 2016). To prepare the library, PCR was applied. TCRdb lists the instrument as Illumina HiSeq 2500. To normalize quantification of the TCRbeta repertoire, the TCR libraries were built with molecular barcoding that relied on unique molecular identifiers. In TCRdb, the public reads were trimmed at Q25 with fastp and aligned with MiXCR, with productive beta chains retained. For every CDR3 protein sequence, its rows merge into one entry that carries the most common genes and DNA. The sample table shows over 550,000 distinct CDR3 sequences, and more than 9% are seen once. The top ten constitute about 4.2% of the sample. The sample was PBMCs from the stem cell graft donor, taken from the stem cell graft. All receptors derive from a human donor who donated a stem cell graft to a child with acute myeloid leukemia.

The sample holds many counts of this clonotype. The chain is built from TRBV5-1 and TRBJ2-1, with 10 bases identical to TRBD2. Germline CDR1 is SGHRS and CDR2 is YFSETQ. The V and J ends lost 2 bases and 8 bases, in that order; junction bases with no gene match: 7. The CDR3 has 15 residues. The CDR3 loop reads CASSFILAGEDEQFF. CDR3 nucleotides: TGCGCCAGCAGCTTCATCCTAGCGGGAGAAGATGAGCAGTTCTTC.

This clonotype was detected ten times or more. V is TRBV7-2 and J is TRBJ2-1; D is perhaps TRBD1 (6 bases). The CDR3 is 13 residues long. Trimming removed 5 bases from V and 7 bases from J, with 12 bases in between. The germline CDR1 and CDR2 sequences are SGHTA and FQGNSA. CDR3 bases: TGTGCCAGCAGCAACAAAAGGGGGAATGAGCAGTTCTTC. It encodes CASSNKRGNEQFF.

This clonotype was seen at least ten times. V and J are TRBV27 and TRBJ2-7; 8 positions agree with TRBD2. The CDR3 runs to 14 residues. Germline CDR1 and CDR2: MNHEY and SMNVEV (reference sequence). V dropped 4 bases and J dropped 3; count of bases not matched to a gene: 5. The CDR3 region is CASSSLADFYEQYF. The CDR3 nucleotides read TGTGCCAGCAGTTCACTAGCGGACTTCTACGAGCAGTACTTC.

This clonotype was counted at least ten times. The chain carries TRBV29-1 and TRBJ2-3, with 7 bases identical to TRBD2. The CDR3 length is 13 residues. J gave up 9 bases and V 4 bases, and 10 bases lay outside the gene matches. From germline, CDR1 is SQVTM and CDR2 ANQGSEA. This chain's CDR3 is CSVVVVSGNTQYF. The CDR3 DNA follows: TGCAGCGTTGTGGTAGTCAGCGGGAACACGCAGTATTTT.

This clonotype came up many times. V gene TRBV7-3 combines with J gene TRBJ2-1; D is tentatively TRBD1 or TRBD2 (5 bases each). V lost 8 bases and J lost 2, with 13 bases in between. CDR3 length: 14 residues. Germline assignment: CDR1 SGHTA and CDR2 FQGTGA. CDR3 protein: CASAGTSTYNEQFF. The DNA of the CDR3 is TGTGCCAGCGCCGGGACGTCAACCTACAATGAGCAGTTCTTC. Based on the CDR3 plus reference TRBV7-3 and TRBJ2-1, the full variable domain is GAGVSQTPSNKVTEKGKYVELRCDPISGHTALYWYRQSLGQGPEFLIYFQGTGAADDSGLPNDRFFAVRPEGSVSTLKIQRTERGDSAVYLCASAGTSTYNEQFFGPGTRLTVL.

In this sample, this clonotype turned up a few times. The chain couples TRBV20-1 to TRBJ2-1; 7 positions match TRBD2. The CDR3 has 17 residues. Germline V gene sequence: CDR1 DFQATT, CDR2 SNEGSKA (reference sequence). The trim removed 1 base at V and 6 bases at J, leaving 15 bases unmatched. CDR3 sequence reads: CSARAPEGGRLGNEQFF. In DNA, the CDR3 is TGCAGTGCTAGAGCCCCAGAAGGCGGGAGATTGGGCAATGAGCAGTTCTTC.

The rearrangement uses TRBV6-5 and TRBJ2-3, with D perhaps matching TRBD1 or TRBD2 (5 bases each). Per the germline V gene, CDR1 is MNHEY and CDR2 is SVGAGI. There are 16 residues in the CDR3. Trimming removed 0 bases at V and 0 bases at J, with 10 bases between. CDR3 region: CASSYSGTGSTDTQYF. CDR3 sequence (DNA): TGTGCCAGCAGTTACTCCGGGACGGGAAGCACAGATACGCAGTATTTT.

This clonotype was seen more than once but under ten times. The V call is TRBV7-3, the J call TRBJ2-1; the D gene is possibly TRBD2 (6 bases). The CDR3 covers 16 residues. Germline values: CDR1 SGHTA, CDR2 FQGTGA. Trimming removed 5 bases at V and 5 bases at J, with 19 bases between. The DNA for the CDR3 is TGTGCCAGCAGCATTTCAGGCGGGGTAAGCCACAATGAGCAGTTCTTC. Its protein is CASSISGGVSHNEQFF.

V usage is TRBV6-1 and J usage is TRBJ2-7; 12 nucleotides agree with TRBD2. Germline V gene lookup returns CDR1 MNHNS and CDR2 SASEGT. V shed 8 bases and J 2 bases; nucleotides not matched to a gene: 13. This CDR3 is 17 amino acids long. For the CDR3, the DNA is TGTGCCAGCTGCCGCGGCTCTAGCGGGGGGGGAGCCTACGAGCAGTACTTC. This codes for CASCRGSSGGGAYEQYF.

V usage is TRBV20-1 and J usage is TRBJ2-7; 8 bases match TRBD1. The V gene end was trimmed by 2 bases and the J gene end by 7 bases; junction bases not matched to a gene: 19. The CDR3 sequence is 17 residues long. Germline lookup yields CDR1 DFQATT and CDR2 SNEGSKA (reference sequence). Here the CDR3 reads CSARPAGGLPPSWEQYF. The CDR3 coding sequence is TGCAGTGCTAGACCGGCAGGGGGCCTTCCGCCGTCTTGGGAGCAGTACTTC.

This clonotype has ten or more counts. CDR3: CASSLGGLAGVEQFF. CDR3 in DNA: TGCGCCAGCAGCTTGGGGGGACTAGCGGGAGTTGAGCAGTTCTTC. This chain joins TRBV5-1 and TRBJ2-1, with 14 positions matching TRBD2. From germline, CDR1 is SGHRS and CDR2 YFSETQ. This CDR3 comprises 15 residues. With 0 bases clipped from V and 9 bases from J, the junction kept 2 bases outside the gene matches.

At least ten counts were recorded for this clonotype. The V gene is TRBV18, the J gene TRBJ1-1; D is perhaps TRBD1 (6 bases). V shed 1 base and J shed 4 bases, with 10 bases lying between them. The CDR3 sequence is 14 residues long. CDR1 is KGHSH, CDR2 LQKENI, per germline. CDR3 residues: CASSPQGVGTEAFF. The CDR3 DNA reads TGTGCCAGCTCACCACAGGGGGTCGGCACTGAAGCTTTCTTT.

The rearrangement links TRBV29-1 to TRBJ2-3; 9 bases fit TRBD1. The CDR3 consists of 14 residues. Germline V gives CDR1 SQVTM, CDR2 ANQGSEA. V lost 3 bases, J lost 3 bases, and 4 bases stayed unmatched. The CDR3 protein is CSVELGQGTDTQYF. CDR3 nucleotides: TGCAGCGTTGAGTTGGGACAGGGAACAGATACGCAGTATTTT.

This clonotype was found many times. The V call is TRBV29-1, the J call TRBJ1-1, with 7 bases matching TRBD1. This CDR3 is built from 14 residues. With V trimmed by 5 bases and J by 8 bases, 14 bases remained unmatched. Germline V gene lookup returns CDR1 SQVTM and CDR2 ANQGSEA. The CDR3: CSVRIPFGQAEAFF. For the CDR3, the DNA is TGCAGCGTTAGGATTCCGTTTGGACAGGCGGAAGCTTTCTTT.

The chain links TRBV29-1 to TRBJ1-2; the D gene is possibly TRBD1 (5 bases). The V and J ends lost 7 bases and 8 bases respectively, with 20 bases between them. CDR3 length: 13 amino acids. Germline CDR1 and CDR2: SQVTM and ANQGSEA. CDR3 nucleotide sequence: TGCAGCGCCCTGGGGGAAAGACTGGGAGGCTACACCTTC. Protein sequence: CSALGERLGGYTF.

The rearrangement links TRBV27 to TRBJ1-1; D is ambiguous. This CDR3 spans 14 amino acids. In germline, CDR1 is MNHEY, CDR2 SMNVEV (reference sequence). Trimming cost V 3 bases and J 5 bases, with 13 bases left between them. In DNA form, the CDR3 reads TGTGCCAGCAGTTTTAGGATCTTGGGAACTGAAGCTTTCTTT. It encodes CASSFRILGTEAFF.

The chain has TRBV12-3 or TRBV12-4 and TRBJ2-7, with 8 bases identical to TRBD1. With 3 bases clipped from V and 2 bases from J, the junction kept 9 bases outside the gene matches. The CDR3 extends over 16 amino acids. CDR3: CASSFPRTGLAYEQYF. The CDR3 DNA is TGTGCCAGCAGTTTCCCCCGGACAGGGTTAGCCTACGAGCAGTACTTC.

The V and J genes are TRBV4-2 and TRBJ2-4; 11 bases are a match to TRBD2. This CDR3 spans 18 amino acids. J lost 1 base, V lost 4 bases, and 9 bases had no gene match. CDR1 and CDR2 from the germline V gene are LGHNA and YNFKEQ. The CDR3: CASSPGLAGGTAKNIQYF. Here the CDR3 DNA reads TGTGCCAGCAGCCCCGGATTAGCGGGAGGGACGGCCAAAAACATTCAGTACTTC.

Ten or more counts support this clonotype. The chain links TRBV29-1 to TRBJ2-1, with no clear D. Trimming took off 4 bases at V and 7 bases at J, with 5 bases between the two ends. The CDR3 consists of 10 residues. Germline CDR1 SQVTM, CDR2 ANQGSEA. This CDR3 is CSVVVNEQFF. CDR3 bases: TGCAGCGTTGTCGTGAATGAGCAGTTCTTC.

Ten or more counts support this clonotype. This chain links TRBV6-2 or TRBV6-3 with TRBJ2-5; 13 bases map to TRBD2. CDR1 is MNHEY and CDR2 is SVGEGT in the germline V gene. This CDR3 is built from 16 residues. Trimming took 5 bases from V and 1 from J; bases not matched to a gene: 4. CDR3 in amino acids: CASSPWTSGSQETQYF. The CDR3 coding sequence is TGTGCCAGCAGTCCCTGGACTAGCGGGAGCCAAGAGACCCAGTACTTC.

This clonotype appeared many times. The chain is built from TRBV20-1 and TRBJ1-5, with D unclear. The germline V and J ends were trimmed by 6 bases and 2 bases, with 14 bases remaining between them. Germline values: CDR1 DFQATT, CDR2 SNEGSKA (reference sequence). The CDR3 is 14 residues long. As DNA, the CDR3 is TGCAGTGCCACGGGCGGGGTAGGCAATCAGCCCCAGCATTTT. This translates into CSATGGVGNQPQHF.

The chain is built from TRBV28 and TRBJ2-3; 12 nucleotides agree with TRBD2. The CDR3 extends over 15 amino acids. Germline V gene lookup returns CDR1 MDHEN and CDR2 SYDVKM. For the CDR3, the DNA is TGTGGAGCTAGCGGGAGGGCCTCGGGCACAGATACGCAGTATTTT. This sequence encodes CGASGRASGTDTQYF. Full variable domain (outside the CDR3, taken from reference TRBV28 and TRBJ2-3): DVKVTQSSRYLVKRTGEKVFLECVQDMDHENMFWYRQDPGLGLRLIYFSYDVKMKEKGDIPEGYSVSREKKERFSLILESASTNQTSMYLCGASGRASGTDTQYFGPGTRLTVL.

This clonotype was recorded at least ten times. The V and J genes are TRBV29-1 and TRBJ1-1; D perhaps matches TRBD1 (6 bases). Trimming left V 4 bases short and J 5 bases short, with 17 bases between. Germline V gives CDR1 SQVTM, CDR2 ANQGSEA. The length of the CDR3 is 14 residues. The CDR3 DNA reads TGCAGCGTTGGGGGGGGATCAGGGGAGACTGAAGCTTTCTTT. Amino acids: CSVGGGSGETEAFF. The entire variable domain, with the rest obtained from reference TRBV29-1 and TRBJ1-1, is as follows: SAVISQKPSRDICQRGTSLTIQCQVDSQVTMMFWYRQQPGQSLTLIATANQGSEATYESGFVIDKFPISRPNLTFSTLTVSNMSPEDSSIYLCSVGGGSGETEAFFGQGTRLTVV.

This clonotype was seen many times. The chain recombines TRBV20-1 with TRBJ2-1; 7 positions agree with TRBD1. The trim removed 5 bases at V and 0 bases at J, leaving 4 bases unmatched. The CDR3 loop spans 14 amino acids. The V gene's germline CDR1 is DFQATT and CDR2 SNEGSKA (reference sequence). The CDR3 DNA is TGCAGTGCTCCCGACAGGGCCTCCTACAATGAGCAGTTCTTC. Its translation: CSAPDRASYNEQFF.

This clonotype was recorded many times. The chain recombines TRBV4-2 with TRBJ2-2; possibly TRBD2 for D (5 bases). The CDR3 has 15 amino acids. Trimming removed 3 bases at V and 1 base at J, with 9 bases between. Germline V gene data show CDR1 as LGHNA and CDR2 as YNFKEQ. The CDR3 loop is CASSHGSGNTGELFF. CDR3 coding DNA: TGTGCCAGCAGCCACGGCAGCGGGAACACCGGGGAGCTGTTTTTT.

There are many counts of this clonotype. The CDR3 is CASGTSGTSKVGNEQFF. CDR3 nucleotides: TGTGCCAGCGGAACTAGCGGCACGAGCAAAGTGGGAAATGAGCAGTTCTTC. The chain carries TRBV7-3 and TRBJ2-1; TRBD2 matches at 8 bases. The CDR3 covers 17 residues. The germline CDR1 and CDR2 sequences are SGHTA and FQGTGA. J was trimmed by 7 bases and V by 8 bases; bases with no gene match: 19.